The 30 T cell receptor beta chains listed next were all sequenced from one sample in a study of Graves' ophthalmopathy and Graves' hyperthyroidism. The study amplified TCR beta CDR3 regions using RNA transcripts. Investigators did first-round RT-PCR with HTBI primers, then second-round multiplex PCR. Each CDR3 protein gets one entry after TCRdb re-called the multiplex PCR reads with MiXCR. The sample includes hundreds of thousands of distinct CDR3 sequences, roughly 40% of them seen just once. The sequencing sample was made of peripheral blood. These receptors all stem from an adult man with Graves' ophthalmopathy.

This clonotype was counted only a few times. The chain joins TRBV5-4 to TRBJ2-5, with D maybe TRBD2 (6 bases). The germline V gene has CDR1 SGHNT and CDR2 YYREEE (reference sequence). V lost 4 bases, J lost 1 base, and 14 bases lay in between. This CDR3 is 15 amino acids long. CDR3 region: CASSQDTGVQETQYF. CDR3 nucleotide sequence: TGTGCCAGCAGCCAAGATACGGGGGTCCAAGAGACCCAGTACTTC. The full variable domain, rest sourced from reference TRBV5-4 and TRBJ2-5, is ETGVTQSPTHLIKTRGQQVTLRCSSQSGHNTVSWYQQALGQGPQFIFQYYREEENGRGNFPPRFSGLQFPNYSSELNVNALELDDSALYLCASSQDTGVQETQYFGPGTRLLVL.

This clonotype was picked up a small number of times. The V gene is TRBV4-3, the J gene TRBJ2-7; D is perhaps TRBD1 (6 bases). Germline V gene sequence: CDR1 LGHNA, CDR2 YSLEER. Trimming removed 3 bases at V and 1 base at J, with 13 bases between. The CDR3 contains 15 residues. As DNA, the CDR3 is TGCGCCAGCAGCCAGGGCAACAGGGCTTCCTACGAGCAGTACTTC. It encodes CASSQGNRASYEQYF.

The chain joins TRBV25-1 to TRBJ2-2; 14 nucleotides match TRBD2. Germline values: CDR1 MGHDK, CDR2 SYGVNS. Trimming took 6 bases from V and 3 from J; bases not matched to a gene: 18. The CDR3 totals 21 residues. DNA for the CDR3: TGTGCCAGCAGCCCGAGCCCGGGACTAGCGGGAGTTAGGGGTTACACCGGGGAGCTGTTTTTT. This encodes CASSPSPGLAGVRGYTGELFF.

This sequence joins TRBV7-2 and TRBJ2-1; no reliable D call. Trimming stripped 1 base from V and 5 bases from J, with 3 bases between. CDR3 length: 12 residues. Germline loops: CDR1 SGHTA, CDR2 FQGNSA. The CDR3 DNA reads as TGTGCCAGCAGCTTAGAACACAATGAGCAGTTCTTC. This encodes CASSLEHNEQFF. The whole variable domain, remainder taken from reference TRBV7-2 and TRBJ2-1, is GAGVSQSPSNKVTEKGKDVELRCDPISGHTALYWYRQSLGQGLEFLIYFQGNSAPDKSGLPSDRFSAERTGGSVSTLTIQRTQQEDSAVYLCASSLEHNEQFFGPGTRLTVL.

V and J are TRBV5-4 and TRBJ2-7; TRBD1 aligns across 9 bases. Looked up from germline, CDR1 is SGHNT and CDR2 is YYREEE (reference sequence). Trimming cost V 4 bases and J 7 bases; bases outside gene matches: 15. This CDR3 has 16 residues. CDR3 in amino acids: CASSQDLGQGMGEQYF. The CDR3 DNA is TGTGCCAGCAGCCAAGATTTGGGACAGGGTATGGGTGAGCAGTACTTC.

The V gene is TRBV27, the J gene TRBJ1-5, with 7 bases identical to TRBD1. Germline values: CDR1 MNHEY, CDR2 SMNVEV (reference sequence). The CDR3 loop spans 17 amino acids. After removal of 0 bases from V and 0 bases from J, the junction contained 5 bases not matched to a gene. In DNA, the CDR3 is TGTGCCAGCAGTTTATCGGGGACAGTTATTAGCAATCAGCCCCAGCATTTT. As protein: CASSLSGTVISNQPQHF.

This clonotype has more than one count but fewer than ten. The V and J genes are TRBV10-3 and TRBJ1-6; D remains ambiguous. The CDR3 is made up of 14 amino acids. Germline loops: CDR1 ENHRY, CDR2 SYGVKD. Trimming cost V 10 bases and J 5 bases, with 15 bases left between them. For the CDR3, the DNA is TGTGCCACTTACCAATCGTCGGATAATTCACCCCTCCACTTT. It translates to CATYQSSDNSPLHF.

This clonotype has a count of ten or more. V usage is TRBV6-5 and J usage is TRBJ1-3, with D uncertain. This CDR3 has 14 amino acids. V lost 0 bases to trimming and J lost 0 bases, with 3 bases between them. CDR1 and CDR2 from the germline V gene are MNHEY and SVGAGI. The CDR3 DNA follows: TGTGCCAGCAGTTACTCGAGCTCTGGAAACACCATATATTTT. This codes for CASSYSSSGNTIYF.

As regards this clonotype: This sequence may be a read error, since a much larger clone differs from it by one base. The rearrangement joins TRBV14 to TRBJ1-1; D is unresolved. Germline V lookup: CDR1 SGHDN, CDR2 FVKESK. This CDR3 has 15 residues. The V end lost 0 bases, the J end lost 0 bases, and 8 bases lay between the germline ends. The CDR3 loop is CASSQEVRMNTEAFF. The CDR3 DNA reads TGTGCCAGCAGCCAAGAGGTCCGCATGAACACTGAAGCTTTCTTT.

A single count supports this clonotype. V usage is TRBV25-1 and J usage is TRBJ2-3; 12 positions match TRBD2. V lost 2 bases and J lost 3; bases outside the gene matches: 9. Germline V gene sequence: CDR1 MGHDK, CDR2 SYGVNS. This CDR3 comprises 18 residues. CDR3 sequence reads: CASSERLAGGAGTDTQYF. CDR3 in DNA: TGTGCCAGCAGTGAACGGCTAGCGGGAGGGGCTGGGACAGATACGCAGTATTTT.

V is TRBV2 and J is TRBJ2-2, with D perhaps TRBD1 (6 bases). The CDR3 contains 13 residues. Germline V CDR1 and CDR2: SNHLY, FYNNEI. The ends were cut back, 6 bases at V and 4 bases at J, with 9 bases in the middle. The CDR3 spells CASRQGSTGELFF. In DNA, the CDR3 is TGTGCCAGCAGACAGGGCTCCACCGGGGAGCTGTTTTTT. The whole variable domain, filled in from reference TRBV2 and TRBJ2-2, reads EPEVTQTPSHQVTQMGQEVILRCVPISNHLYFYWYRQILGQKVEFLVSFYNNEISEKSEIFDDQFSVERPDGSNFTLKIRSTKLEDSAMYFCASRQGSTGELFFGEGSRLTVL.

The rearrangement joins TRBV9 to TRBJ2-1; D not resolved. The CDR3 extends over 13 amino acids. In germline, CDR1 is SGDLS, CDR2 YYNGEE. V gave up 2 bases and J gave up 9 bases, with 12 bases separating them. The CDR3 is CASSVLTTGEQFF. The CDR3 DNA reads TGTGCCAGCAGCGTTTTAACTACGGGTGAGCAGTTCTTC.

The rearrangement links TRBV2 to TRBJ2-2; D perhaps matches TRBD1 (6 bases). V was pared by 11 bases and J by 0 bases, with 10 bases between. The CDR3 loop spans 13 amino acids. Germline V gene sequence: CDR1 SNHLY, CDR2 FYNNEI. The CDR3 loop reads CASTGSNTGELFF. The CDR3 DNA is TGTGCCTCCACAGGGTCGAACACCGGGGAGCTGTTTTTT.

Here the CDR3 reads CASSPRQVMNTEAFF. DNA for the CDR3: TGTGCCAGCAGCCCTCGACAGGTCATGAACACTGAAGCTTTCTTT. V is TRBV7-9 and J is TRBJ1-1; D is perhaps TRBD1 (6 bases). The CDR3 contains 15 residues. From germline, CDR1 is SEHNR and CDR2 FQNEAQ (reference sequence). V shed 5 bases and J shed 0 bases, with 13 bases lying between them.

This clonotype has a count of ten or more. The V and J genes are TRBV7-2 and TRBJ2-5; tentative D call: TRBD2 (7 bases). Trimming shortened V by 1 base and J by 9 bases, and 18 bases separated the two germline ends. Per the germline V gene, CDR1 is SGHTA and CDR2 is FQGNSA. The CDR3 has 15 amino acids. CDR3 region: CASSLGGVGEGAQYF. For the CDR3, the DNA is TGTGCCAGCAGCTTAGGTGGAGTCGGGGAGGGGGCCCAGTACTTC.

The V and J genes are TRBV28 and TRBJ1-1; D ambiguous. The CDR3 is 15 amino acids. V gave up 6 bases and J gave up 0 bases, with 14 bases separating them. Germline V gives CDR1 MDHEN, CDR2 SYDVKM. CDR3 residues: CASRSHLAMNTEAFF. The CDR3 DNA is TGTGCCAGCAGAAGCCACCTGGCTATGAACACTGAAGCTTTCTTT. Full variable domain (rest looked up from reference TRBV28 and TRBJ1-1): DVKVTQSSRYLVKRTGEKVFLECVQDMDHENMFWYRQDPGLGLRLIYFSYDVKMKEKGDIPEGYSVSREKKERFSLILESASTNQTSMYLCASRSHLAMNTEAFFGQGTRLTVV.

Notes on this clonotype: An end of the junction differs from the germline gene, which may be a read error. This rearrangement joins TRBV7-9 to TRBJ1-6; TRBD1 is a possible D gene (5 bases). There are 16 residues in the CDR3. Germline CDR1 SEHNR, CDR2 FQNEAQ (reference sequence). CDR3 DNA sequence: TGCGCCAGCAGCCAAGATGCGGCCAGGGAGGATTCACCCCTCCACTTT. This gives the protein CASSQDAAREDSPLHF.

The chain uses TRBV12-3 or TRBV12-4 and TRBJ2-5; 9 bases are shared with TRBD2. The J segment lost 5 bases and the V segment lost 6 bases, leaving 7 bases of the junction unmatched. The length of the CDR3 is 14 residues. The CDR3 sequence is CASRQGTSWETQYF. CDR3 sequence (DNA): TGTGCCAGCAGGCAGGGGACTAGCTGGGAGACCCAGTACTTC.

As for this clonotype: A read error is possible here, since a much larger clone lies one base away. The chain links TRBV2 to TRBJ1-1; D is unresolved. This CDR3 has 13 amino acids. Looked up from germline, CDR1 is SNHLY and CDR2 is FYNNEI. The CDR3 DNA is TGTGCCAACCTCCAGGAAATGAACACTGAAGCTCTCTTT. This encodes CANLQEMNTEALF. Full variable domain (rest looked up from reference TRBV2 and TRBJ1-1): EPEVTQTPSHQVTQMGQEVILRCVPISNHLYFYWYRQILGQKVEFLVSFYNNEISEKSEIFDDQFSVERPDGSNFTLKIRSTKLEDSAMYFCANLQEMNTEALFGQGTRLTVV.

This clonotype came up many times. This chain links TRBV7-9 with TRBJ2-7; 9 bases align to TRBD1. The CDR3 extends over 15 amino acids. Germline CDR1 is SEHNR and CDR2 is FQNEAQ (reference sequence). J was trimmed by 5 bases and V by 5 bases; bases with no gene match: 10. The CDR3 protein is CASSDTGTGQDEQYF. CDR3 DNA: TGTGCCAGCAGCGATACCGGGACAGGGCAGGACGAGCAGTACTTC.

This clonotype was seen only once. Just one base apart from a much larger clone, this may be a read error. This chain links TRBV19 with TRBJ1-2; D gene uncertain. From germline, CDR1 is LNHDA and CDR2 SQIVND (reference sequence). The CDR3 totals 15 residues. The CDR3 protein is CASSNGRRSNYGHTF. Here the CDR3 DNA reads TGTGCCAGTAGTAACGGACGACGCTCTAACTATGGCCACACCTTC.

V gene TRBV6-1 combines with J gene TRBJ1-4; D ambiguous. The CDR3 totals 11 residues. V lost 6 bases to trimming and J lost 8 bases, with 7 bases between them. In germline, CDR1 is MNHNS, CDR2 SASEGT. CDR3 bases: TGTGCCAGCAGCGAATCGGAAAAACTGTTTTTT. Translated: CASSESEKLFF.

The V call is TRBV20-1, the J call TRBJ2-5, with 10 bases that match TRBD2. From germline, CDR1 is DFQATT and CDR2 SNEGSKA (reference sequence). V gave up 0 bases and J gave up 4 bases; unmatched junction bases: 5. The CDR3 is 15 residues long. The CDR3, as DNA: TGCAGTGCTAGAGAACCTAGCGGGAGACGAGAGACCCAGTACTTC. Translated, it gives CSAREPSGRRETQYF.

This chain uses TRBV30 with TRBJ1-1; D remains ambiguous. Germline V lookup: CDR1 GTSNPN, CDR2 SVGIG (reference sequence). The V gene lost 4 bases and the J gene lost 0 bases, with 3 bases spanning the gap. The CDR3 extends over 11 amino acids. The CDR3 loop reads CAWTLNTEAFF. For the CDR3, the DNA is TGTGCCTGGACCCTGAACACTGAAGCTTTCTTT.

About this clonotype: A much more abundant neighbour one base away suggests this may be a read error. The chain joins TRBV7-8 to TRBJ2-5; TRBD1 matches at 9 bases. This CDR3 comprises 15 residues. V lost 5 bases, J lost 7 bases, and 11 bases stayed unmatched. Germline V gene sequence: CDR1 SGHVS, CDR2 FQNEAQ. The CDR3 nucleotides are TGTGCCAGCAGCCCCACGGGACAGGGAGTGGGGACCCAGTACTTC. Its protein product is CASSPTGQGVGTQYF.

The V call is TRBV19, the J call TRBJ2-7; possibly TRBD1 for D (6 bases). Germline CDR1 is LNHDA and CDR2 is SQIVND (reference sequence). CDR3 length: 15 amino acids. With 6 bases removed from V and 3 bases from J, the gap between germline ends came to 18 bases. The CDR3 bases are TGTGCCAGTAGCCCGGGACACAGGAAAAGCTACGAGCAGTACTTC. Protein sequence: CASSPGHRKSYEQYF.

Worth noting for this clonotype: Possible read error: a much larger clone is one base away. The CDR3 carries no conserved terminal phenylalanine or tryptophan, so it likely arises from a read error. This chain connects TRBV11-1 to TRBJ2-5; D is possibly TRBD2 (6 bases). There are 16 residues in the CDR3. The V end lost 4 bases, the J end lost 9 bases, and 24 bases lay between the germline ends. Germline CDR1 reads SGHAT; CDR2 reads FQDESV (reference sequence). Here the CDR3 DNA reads TGTGCCAGCAGCTCCCCGGTGGACCGGGTTGGAGGGTCCCAGTACCTC. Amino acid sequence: CASSSPVDRVGGSQYL.

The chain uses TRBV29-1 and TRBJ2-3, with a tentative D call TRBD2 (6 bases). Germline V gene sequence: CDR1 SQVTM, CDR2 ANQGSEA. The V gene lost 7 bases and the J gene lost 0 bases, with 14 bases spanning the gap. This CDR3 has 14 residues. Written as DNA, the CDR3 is TGCAGCGCACGTCCTACTAGCAGCACAGATACGCAGTATTTT. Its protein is CSARPTSSTDTQYF.

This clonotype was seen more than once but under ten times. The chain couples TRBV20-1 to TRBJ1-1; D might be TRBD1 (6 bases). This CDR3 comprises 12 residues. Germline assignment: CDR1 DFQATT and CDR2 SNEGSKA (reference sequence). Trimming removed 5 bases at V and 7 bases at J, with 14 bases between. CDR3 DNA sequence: TGCAGTGCTTGGGGGGGGCGGAATGAAGCTTTCTTT. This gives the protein CSAWGGRNEAFF.

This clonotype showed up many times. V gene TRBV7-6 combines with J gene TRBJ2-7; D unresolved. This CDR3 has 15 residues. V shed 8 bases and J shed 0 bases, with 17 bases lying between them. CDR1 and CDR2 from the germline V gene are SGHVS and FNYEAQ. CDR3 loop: CASSPFLTPSYEQYF. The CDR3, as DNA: TGTGCCAGCTCCCCCTTCCTAACACCCTCCTACGAGCAGTACTTC.